This TCR beta chain was profiled in a study of CD8+ T cells in alopecia areata. Study results and caveats: Mouse data revealed clearer TCR sharing than patient data did, a gap possibly tied to HLA. It was lesional scalp, especially alopecia totalis/universalis, that showed higher clonality than normal scalp.

Once RNA had been extracted, it was reverse transcribed into cDNA to act as the sequencing template. Sequencing was performed with immunoSEQ multiplex PCR; in TCRdb, only in-frame clones are kept and a portion is missing. Of about 64,000 clones listed, 44% were seen once; the top ten hold roughly 51%. In the case of this clone: Its antigen is unknown.

Obtained from alopecia areata patients were lesional scalp punch biopsies along with peripheral blood. PBMCs, the starting material, were the source of sorted CD4+ and CD8+ T cells. V lost 3 bases and J 0 bases, leaving 15 bases between the germline ends. The CDR3 loop spans 16 amino acids. The V gene's germline CDR1 is GTSNPN and CDR2 SVGIG (reference sequence). Material: NKG2D-low CD8+ T cells sorted from blood. V gene TRBV30 combines with J gene TRBJ2-1; D is perhaps TRBD2 (6 bases). The clonotype originates from a human donor with alopecia areata. As DNA, the CDR3 is TGTGCCTGGAGGGGGGAGGTCTTCGGCTCCTACAATGAGCAGTTCTTC. Protein sequence: CAWRGEVFGSYNEQFF.